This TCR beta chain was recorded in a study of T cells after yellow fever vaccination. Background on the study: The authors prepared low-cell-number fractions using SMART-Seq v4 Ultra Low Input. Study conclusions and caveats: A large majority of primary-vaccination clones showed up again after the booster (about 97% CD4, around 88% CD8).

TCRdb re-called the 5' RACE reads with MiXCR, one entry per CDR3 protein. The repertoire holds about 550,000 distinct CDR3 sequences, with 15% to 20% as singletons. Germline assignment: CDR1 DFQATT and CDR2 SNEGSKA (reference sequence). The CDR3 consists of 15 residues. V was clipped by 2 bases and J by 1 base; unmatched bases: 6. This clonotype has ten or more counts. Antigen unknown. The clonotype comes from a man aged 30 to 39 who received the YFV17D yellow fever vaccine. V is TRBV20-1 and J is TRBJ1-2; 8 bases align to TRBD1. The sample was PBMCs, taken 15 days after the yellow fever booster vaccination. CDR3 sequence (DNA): TGCAGTGCTAGAAACCCGGGACAGGATAACTATGGCTACACCTTC. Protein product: CSARNPGQDNYGYTF.